Below, one TCR beta chain is given with its context. This table comes from immunoSEQ multiplex PCR, and its TCRdb copy is limited to in-frame clones, with some not included. The sample has around 200,000 clones, 85% seen once. Participants spanned ages about 18 to 100 years and resided in 24 US areas. The data are from a study of blood T cell repertoires in COVID-19. As for the study in general: Samples taken during acute and convalescent COVID-19 were collected in the United States, Italy and Spain.

There are 12 residues in the CDR3. Trimming stripped 10 bases from V and 5 bases from J, with 14 bases between. Germline CDR1 is LNHDA and CDR2 is SQIVND (reference sequence). This TCR was sampled from a man aged 40-49 years who had recovered from COVID-19. What was sequenced was PBMCs or T cells enriched from blood (not recorded which). V usage is TRBV19 and J usage is TRBJ1-2; the D is unclear. Here the CDR3 reads CATLRGGYGYTF. The CDR3 bases are TGTGCCACCTTGCGGGGTGGATATGGCTACACCTTC.